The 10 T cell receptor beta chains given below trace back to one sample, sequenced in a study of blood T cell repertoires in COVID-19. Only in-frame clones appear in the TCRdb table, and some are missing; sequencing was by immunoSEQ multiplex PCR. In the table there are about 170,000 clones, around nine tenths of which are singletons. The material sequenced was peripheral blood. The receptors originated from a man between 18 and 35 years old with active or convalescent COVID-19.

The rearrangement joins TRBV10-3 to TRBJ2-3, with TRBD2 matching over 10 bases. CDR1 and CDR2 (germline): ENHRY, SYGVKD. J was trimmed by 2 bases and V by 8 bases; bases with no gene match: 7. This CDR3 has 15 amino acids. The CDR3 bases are TGTGCCATCGGGGGCCTAGCGGGGGTCACAGATACGCAGTATTTT. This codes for CAIGGLAGVTDTQYF.

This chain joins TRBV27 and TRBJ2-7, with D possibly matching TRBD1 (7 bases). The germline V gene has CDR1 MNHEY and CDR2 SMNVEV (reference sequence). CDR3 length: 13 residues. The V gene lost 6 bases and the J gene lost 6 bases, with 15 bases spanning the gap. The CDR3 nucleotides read TGTGCCAGCAGCCCAGGGGGGCTCACCGAGCAGTACGTC. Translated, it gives CASSPGGLTEQYV.

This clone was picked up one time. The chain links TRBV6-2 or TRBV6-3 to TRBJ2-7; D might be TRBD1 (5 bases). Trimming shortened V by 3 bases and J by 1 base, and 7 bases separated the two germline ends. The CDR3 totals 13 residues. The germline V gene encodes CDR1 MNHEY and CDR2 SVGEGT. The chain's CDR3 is CASSYDSSYEQYF. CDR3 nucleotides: TGTGCCAGCAGTTATGACAGTTCCTACGAGCAGTACTTC.

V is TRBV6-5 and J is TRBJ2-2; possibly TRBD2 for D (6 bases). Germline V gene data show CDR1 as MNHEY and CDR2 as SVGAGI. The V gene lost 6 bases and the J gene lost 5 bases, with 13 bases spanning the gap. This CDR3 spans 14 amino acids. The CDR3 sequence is CASRLTLATGELFF. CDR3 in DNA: TGTGCCAGCAGATTAACCCTAGCGACCGGGGAGCTGTTTTTT.

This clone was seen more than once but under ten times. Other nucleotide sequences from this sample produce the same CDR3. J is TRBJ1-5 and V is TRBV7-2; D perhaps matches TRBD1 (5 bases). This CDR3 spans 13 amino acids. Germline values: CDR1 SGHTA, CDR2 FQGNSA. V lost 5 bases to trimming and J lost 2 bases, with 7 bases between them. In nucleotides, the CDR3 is TGTGCCAGCAGCATCAGGGGCAATCAGCCCCAGCATTTT. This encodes CASSIRGNQPQHF.

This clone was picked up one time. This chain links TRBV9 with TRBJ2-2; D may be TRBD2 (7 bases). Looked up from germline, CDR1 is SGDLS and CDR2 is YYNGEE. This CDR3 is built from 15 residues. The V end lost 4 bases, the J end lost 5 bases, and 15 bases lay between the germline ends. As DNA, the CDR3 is TGTGCCAGCAGCCTCCTTGGGAGGGGGACCGGGGAGCTGTTTTTT. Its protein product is CASSLLGRGTGELFF. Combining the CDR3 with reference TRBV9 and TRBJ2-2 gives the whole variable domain DSGVTQTPKHLITATGQRVTLRCSPRSGDLSVYWYQQSLDQGLQFLIQYYNGEERAKGNILERFSAQQFPDLHSELNLSSLELGDSALYFCASSLLGRGTGELFFGEGSRLTVL.

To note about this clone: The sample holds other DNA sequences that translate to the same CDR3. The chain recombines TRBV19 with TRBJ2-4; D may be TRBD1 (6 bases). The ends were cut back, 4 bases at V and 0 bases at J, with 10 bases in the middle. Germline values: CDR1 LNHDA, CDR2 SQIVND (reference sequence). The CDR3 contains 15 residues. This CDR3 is CASSTTGLAKNIQYF. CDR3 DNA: TGTGCCAGTAGTACTACAGGGCTAGCCAAAAACATTCAGTACTTC. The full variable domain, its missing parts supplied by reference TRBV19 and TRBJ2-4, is DGGITQSPKYLFRKEGQNVTLSCEQNLNHDAMYWYRQDPGQGLRLIYYSQIVNDFQKGDIAEGYSVSREKKESFPLTVTSAQKNPTAFYLCASSTTGLAKNIQYFGAGTRLSVL.

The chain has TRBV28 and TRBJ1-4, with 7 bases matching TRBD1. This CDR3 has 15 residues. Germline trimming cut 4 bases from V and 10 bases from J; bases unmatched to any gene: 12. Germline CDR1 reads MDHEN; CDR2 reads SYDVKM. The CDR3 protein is CASSSTGQAYGKLFF. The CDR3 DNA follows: TGTGCCAGCAGTTCCACTGGACAGGCCTATGGAAAACTGTTTTTT.

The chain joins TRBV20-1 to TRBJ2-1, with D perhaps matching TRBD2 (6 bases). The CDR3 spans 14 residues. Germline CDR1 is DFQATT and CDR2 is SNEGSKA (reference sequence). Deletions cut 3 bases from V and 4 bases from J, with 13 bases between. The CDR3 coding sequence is TGCAGTGCTAGTGGTGTAGCGGTATACAATGAGCAGTTCTTC. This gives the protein CSASGVAVYNEQFF.

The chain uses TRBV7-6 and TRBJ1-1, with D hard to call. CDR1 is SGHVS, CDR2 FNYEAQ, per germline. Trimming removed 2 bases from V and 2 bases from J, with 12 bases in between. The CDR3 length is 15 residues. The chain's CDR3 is CASSLFRESNTEAFF. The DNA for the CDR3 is TGTGCCAGCAGCTTATTTCGCGAGAGCAACACTGAAGCTTTCTTT.